The text below deals with one T cell receptor (beta chain). The target of this receptor is not known. No much larger clonotype is one base removed from it; base qualities were not supplied. The cohort consisted of 650 to 850 healthy bone marrow donors. All cohort members were sampled while nominally healthy, although unrecorded immune exposures were likely present. The donor was CMV seronegative and belonged to the group of over 350 seronegative cohort members. A peripheral blood sample was provided by each donor, and peripheral blood mononuclear cells were used for TCR beta sequencing. Genomic DNA extraction from the blood cell samples was performed with the Qiagen DNeasy Blood Extraction Kit. Receptor libraries were prepared by the immunoSEQ multiplex PCR assay. For the multiplex PCR, a mixture combining 60 forward primers for TCR Vbeta segments and 13 reverse primers for TCR Jbeta segments was used. The CDR3 region of rearranged TCR beta genes was amplified from genomic DNA with a multiplex PCR assay. The amplified TCR beta libraries were sequenced on the Illumina HiSeq System as 87-base-pair reads. The authors processed their data as follows. Across the 666 repertoires, a later analysis counted around 80 million unique TCR beta chains, around 11 million of which were shared by at least two donors. To remove PCR and sequencing errors, raw reads were error-corrected and collapsed into unique sequences using a nearest-neighbor algorithm that merged closely related sequences. V, D and J gene segments were assigned by aligning CDR3 sequences to IMGT reference sequences. For a sequence to be retained, a match of at least six nucleotides to both a V gene segment and a J gene segment was required. A rearrangement was called productive if the CDR3 had no stop codons and remained in frame with V and J, and every other rearrangement was called non-productive. Following IMGT convention, CDR3 was defined as the stretch from the second conserved V-encoded cysteine to the conserved J-encoded phenylalanine. Sequences without an unambiguous match to a single V gene segment were excluded from the earlier analysis of about 630 of the donors. An earlier analysis of several hundred of the donors called V segments functional above 56.7% productive rearrangements and segregating when the between-donor standard deviation exceeded 5%. To diagnose cytomegalovirus status from the catalog of TCR beta chain sequences, a statistical classification framework was built. In a later analysis, TCR nucleotide sequences were compared against IMGT/GENE-DB human TR gene sequences so that V and J genes could be assigned. In a later analysis, CDR3 sequences and most-parsimonious VDJ recombination scenarios were assigned using the TCRdist pipeline. A later analysis defined each TCR beta chain by its CDR3 amino acid sequence plus V-gene family, and excluded reads lacking a unique V-gene family. To address suspected cross-contamination and a sequencing artifact, a later analysis removed around 600 highly shared, low-generation-probability nucleotide sequences. In a later analysis, a clonal expansion index was calculated for each public chain from normalized within-repertoire ranks of inferred template counts. In a later analysis, generation probabilities were computed using a VDJ recombination model fitted to out-of-frame rearrangements, and the results were checked against IGoR. A later analysis scored TCR-TCR, TCR-HLA and TCR-CMV co-occurrence with hypergeometric tests, applying a repertoire-size bias correction to TCR pairs. A later analysis estimated false discovery rates by permuting HLA or CMV assignments 20 times. A later analysis grouped co-occurring TCRs with DBSCAN, adding TCRdist sequence similarity when clustering within HLA-allele-positive subsets. Co-occurrence clustering excluded repertoires with fewer than 30,000 or more than 120,000 public chains, plus five with anomalous nucleotide sharing. The table comes from immuneACCESS by way of TCRdb, which keeps in-frame sequences with V and J called. Part of the clones is missing from these tables; in studies checked, under half for an unresolved V gene and the rest for unknown reasons. D and trimming come from the DNA, and the V and J calls and clone size come from that table. Across this sample there are about 130,000 clones, with approximately 80% seen only once. The ten largest clonotypes hold approximately 1.2% of the sample.

This sample was taken from a study of cytomegalovirus exposure and HLA in healthy donors (dated by TCRdb to 2016 to 2017). Concerning the study at large: An earlier analysis of about 560 of the donors reported about 260 Gb of sequence data and around 110 million unique TCR beta sequences obtained from some 200 million T cells. Of the 350 to 450 genotyped donors, less than 85% were placed in the genetic ancestry cluster associated with self-reported Caucasian donors. A later analysis re-analyzed previously published TCR beta repertoires from roughly 690 donors and added high-resolution HLA genotyping to study TCR occurrence patterns. Typing coverage varied by locus: roughly 629-640 donors for A, B, C, DRB1 and DQB1; roughly 510 for DQA1; some 610 for DPA1; approximately 490 for DPB1. The later analysis used no new phenotypic data to find candidate immune exposures, relying instead on TCR beta sequences and their occurrence across donors. Every repertoire in the discovery cohort had been generated on one and the same sequencing platform. To predict cytomegalovirus infection status, the study combined high-throughput TCR immunosequencing, statistical association of individual TCRs with disease status, and machine learning. Donor age, sex, ethnicity and CMV serostatus were collected together with the repertoire data. The study used immunosequencing to profile the T cell repertoires of 666 subjects and linked those repertoires to cytomegalovirus serostatus. An early release that covered fewer than 750 HLA-typed donors contained approximately 300 gigabases of sequencing data and tens of millions of unique TCR sequences. Class I and class II HLA loci were covered by the typing at four-digit resolution. On average, around 240,000 unique TCR beta nucleotide sequences were sequenced per donor among about 400 genotyped donors of the cohort, with roughly 20% of those sequences being non-productive. The study was designed to test whether signatures of past pathogen exposure could be identified by cataloging public T cell receptors. Four to six DR-DQ haplotypes were handled as single units for association and clustering, since linkage in the cohort was strong. A later genetic analysis used genome-wide SNP genotypes for about three fifths of the 666 donors, treating that subset as a discovery cohort. A separate validation cohort of approximately 130 different subjects was used in addition to the 666-subject first cohort. To decide whether each TCR beta V gene segment behaved as functional or pseudogenic, an earlier analysis of nearly 600 of the donors relied on high-throughput TCR beta sequencing.

The germline V gene (reference sequence) yields PRHDT for CDR1 and FYEKMQ for CDR2. The CDR3, cysteine through phenylalanine, is 14 amino acids long. Only the CDR3 DNA is retained, 42 bases long and in frame from the first base. V is cut back by 6 bases and J by 7 bases, with 10 bases in the junction unmatched. What the work shows at the level of the full study, not this receptor alone: A further reported finding was that TCR beta sequences accurately predicted the HLA-A and HLA-B alleles for most subjects in the first cohort. According to a later analysis, parvovirus B19, influenza, CMV and Epstein-Barr virus appeared linked to several top co-occurrence clusters. Approximately 16 rarely observed V segments, including chromosome 9 orphons, were excluded from the earlier analysis of 550 to 700 of the donors because counts were too low. CMV serostatus was the only immune exposure information available for the cohort. Specific HLA alleles were associated with over 15,000 TCR beta sequences at a false discovery rate of 0.05 in a later analysis. According to a later analysis, TCR association rates differed among HLA loci, with DRB1 alleles showing the most associated TCRs and HLA-C alleles showing the fewest. Roughly uniform sequencing depth across donors was assumed in presence/absence analyses, although this assumption may not hold. HLA typing was unavailable for some donors at each locus, so association tests used only the typed subset. Across donors, most TCR sequences were observed very rarely, whereas some public TCRs were present in many individuals. Because the 87-base-pair reads could not distinguish some IMGT-functional V segments, including TRBV6-2 and TRBV6-3, those segments were excluded. A few of the identified cytomegalovirus-associated TCR beta chains were confirmed in vitro to be specific for cytomegalovirus antigens. An earlier analysis of 450 to 750 of the donors showed that most TCR beta V segments appeared in productive rearrangements either about 90% or about 30% of the time, which broadly matched IMGT annotations. Correlated functional status among segregating V segments might be attributable to linkage disequilibrium, but an unknown experimental factor could not be ruled out. According to a later analysis, most CMV-associated TCR beta chains appeared to be HLA-restricted, and the HLA associations seemed to be driven largely by CMV exposure. According to a later genetic analysis, donors in an Asian-associated ancestry cluster had fewer N-insertions in productive TCRs than the approximately 670-donor mean. In a later analysis, HLA-associated TCR beta chains showed more clonal expansion and lower generation probabilities than non-associated chains that were equally common. A later genetic analysis associated a missense DCLRE1C variant with V-gene and J-gene trimming of TCR beta chains, and an independent cohort replicated the association. A total of fewer than 200 TCR beta chains were listed by the study as associated with cytomegalovirus. The authors suggested that the approach could potentially be extended to other disease states and immunological phenotypes. Cytomegalovirus status was reported to be diagnosed by the classifier with high specificity and sensitivity in both the original and validation cohorts. Only TCR beta chains were sequenced in this cohort, and the absence of alpha or paired-chain data limited detectable features. When HLA alleles, especially DR and DQ, strongly co-occurred, attributing TCR associations to individual alleles was difficult. A cluster of highly shared sequence variants was judged likely to represent a technical artifact of the sequencing pipeline.

The sequence was collected from a man over 45 in good health and CMV-seronegative. The receptor chain draws on TRBV13 and TRBJ2-5; TRBD1 aligns with 8 central bases. Sequenced input: PBMCs. This receptor carries the CDR3 CASSRDRPPGTQYF. The bases read TGTGCCAGCAGTCGGGACAGGCCTCCGGGGACCCAGTACTTC.